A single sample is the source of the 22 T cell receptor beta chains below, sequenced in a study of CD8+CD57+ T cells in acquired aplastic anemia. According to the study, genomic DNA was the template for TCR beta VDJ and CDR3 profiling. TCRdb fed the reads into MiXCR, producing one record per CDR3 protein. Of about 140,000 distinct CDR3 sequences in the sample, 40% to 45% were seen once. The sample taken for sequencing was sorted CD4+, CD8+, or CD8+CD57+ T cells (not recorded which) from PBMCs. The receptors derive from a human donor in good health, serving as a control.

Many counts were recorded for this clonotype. The CDR3 nucleotides read TGTGCCAGCAGCTTAGCCAGGCGACTTACCGGGGAGCTGTTTTTT. Its protein product is CASSLARRLTGELFF. The chain carries TRBV7-2 and TRBJ2-2, with D uncertain. CDR1 is SGHTA, CDR2 FQGNSA, per germline. V was pared by 0 bases and J by 5 bases, with 10 bases between. The length of the CDR3 is 15 residues. Combining the CDR3 with reference TRBV7-2 and TRBJ2-2 gives the whole variable domain GAGVSQSPSNKVTEKGKDVELRCDPISGHTALYWYRQSLGQGLEFLIYFQGNSAPDKSGLPSDRFSAERTGGSVSTLTIQRTQQEDSAVYLCASSLARRLTGELFFGEGSRLTVL.

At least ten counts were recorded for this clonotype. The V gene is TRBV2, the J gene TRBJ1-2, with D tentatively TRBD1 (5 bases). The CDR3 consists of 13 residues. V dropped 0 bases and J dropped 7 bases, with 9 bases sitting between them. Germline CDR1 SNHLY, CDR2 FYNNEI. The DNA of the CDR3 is TGTGCCAGCAGTGAAGCCAGGGCGCCTGGCTACACCTTC. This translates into CASSEARAPGYTF.

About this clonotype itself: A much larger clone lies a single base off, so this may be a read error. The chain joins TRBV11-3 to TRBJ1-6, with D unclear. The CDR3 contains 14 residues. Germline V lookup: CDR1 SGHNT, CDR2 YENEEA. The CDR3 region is CPSSLDYPRSPLHF. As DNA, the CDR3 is TGTCCCAGCAGCTTAGATTACCCCCGATCACCCCTCCACTTT.

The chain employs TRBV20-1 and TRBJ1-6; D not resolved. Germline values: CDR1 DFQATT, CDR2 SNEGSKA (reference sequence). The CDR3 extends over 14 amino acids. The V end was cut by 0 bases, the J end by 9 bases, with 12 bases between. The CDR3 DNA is TGCAGTGCTAGAGATCCTAGACTGGGTTCACCCCTCCACTTT. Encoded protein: CSARDPRLGSPLHF.

DNA of the CDR3: TGTGCCTGGAGCCCTACGGTGGCCTCTGAAGCTTTCTTT. Protein product: CAWSPTVASEAFF. The rearrangement joins TRBV30 to TRBJ1-1; D is unresolved. Trimming cost V 3 bases and J 6 bases, with 14 bases left between them. Germline V gene lookup returns CDR1 GTSNPN and CDR2 SVGIG (reference sequence). The CDR3 is made up of 13 amino acids.

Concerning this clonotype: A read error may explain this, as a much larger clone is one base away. CDR3 region: CASSQVRGTVKYQETQYF. CDR3 DNA sequence: TGCGCCAGCAGCCAAGTACGAGGGACTGTAAAGTACCAAGAGACCCAGTACTTC. The V and J genes are TRBV4-1 and TRBJ2-5, with D possibly being TRBD2 (6 bases). The CDR3 has 18 residues. Germline lookup yields CDR1 MGHRA and CDR2 YSYEKL. V lost 1 base and J lost 0, with 18 bases in between.

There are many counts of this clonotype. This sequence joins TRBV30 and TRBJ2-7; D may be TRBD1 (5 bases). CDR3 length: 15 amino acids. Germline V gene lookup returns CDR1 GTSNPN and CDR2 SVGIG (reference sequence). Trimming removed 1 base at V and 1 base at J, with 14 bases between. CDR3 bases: TGTGCCTGGAGTGGCCTCCAGGGTAGGTCCTACGAGCAGTACTTC. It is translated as CAWSGLQGRSYEQYF.

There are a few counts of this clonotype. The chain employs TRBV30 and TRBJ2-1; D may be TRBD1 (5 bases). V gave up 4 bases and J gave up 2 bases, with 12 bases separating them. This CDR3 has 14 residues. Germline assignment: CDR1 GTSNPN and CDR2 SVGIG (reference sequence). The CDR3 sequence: CAWTTGYPYNEQFF. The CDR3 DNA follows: TGTGCCTGGACCACAGGCTATCCCTACAATGAGCAGTTCTTC.

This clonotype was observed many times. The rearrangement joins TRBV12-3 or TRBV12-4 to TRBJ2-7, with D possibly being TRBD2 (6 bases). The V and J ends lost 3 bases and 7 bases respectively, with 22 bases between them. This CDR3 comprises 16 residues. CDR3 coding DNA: TGTGCCAGCAGTTTTATTTCGGCAGCGCGGGGCGGGGAGCAGTACTTC. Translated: CASSFISAARGGEQYF.

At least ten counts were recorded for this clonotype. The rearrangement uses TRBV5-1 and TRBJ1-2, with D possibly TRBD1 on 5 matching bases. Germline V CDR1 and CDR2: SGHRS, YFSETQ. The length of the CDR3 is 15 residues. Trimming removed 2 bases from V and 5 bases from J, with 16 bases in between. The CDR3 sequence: CASSFSGTELYGYTF. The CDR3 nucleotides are TGCGCCAGCAGCTTTTCCGGGACTGAATTATATGGCTACACCTTC.

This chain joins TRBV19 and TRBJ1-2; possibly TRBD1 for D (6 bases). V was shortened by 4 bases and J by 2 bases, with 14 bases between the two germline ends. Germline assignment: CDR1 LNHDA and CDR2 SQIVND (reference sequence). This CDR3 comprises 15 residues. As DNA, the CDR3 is TGTGCCAGTAGTACTCCTCAGGGGAGAAACTATGGCTACACCTTC. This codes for CASSTPQGRNYGYTF.

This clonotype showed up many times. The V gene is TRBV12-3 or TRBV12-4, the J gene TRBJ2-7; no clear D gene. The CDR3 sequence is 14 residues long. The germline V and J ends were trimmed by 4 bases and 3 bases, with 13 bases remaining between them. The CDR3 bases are TGTGCCAGCAGTTCGTACCTCGGATACTACGAGCAGTACTTC. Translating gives CASSSYLGYYEQYF.

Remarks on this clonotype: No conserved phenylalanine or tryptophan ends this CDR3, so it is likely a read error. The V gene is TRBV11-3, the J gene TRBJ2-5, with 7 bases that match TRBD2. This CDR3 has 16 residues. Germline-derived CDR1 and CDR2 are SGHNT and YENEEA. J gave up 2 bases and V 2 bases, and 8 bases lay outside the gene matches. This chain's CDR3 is CASSLSILAAQETQYL. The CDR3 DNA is TGTGCCAGCAGCTTATCTATCCTAGCGGCACAAGAGACCCAGTACCTC.

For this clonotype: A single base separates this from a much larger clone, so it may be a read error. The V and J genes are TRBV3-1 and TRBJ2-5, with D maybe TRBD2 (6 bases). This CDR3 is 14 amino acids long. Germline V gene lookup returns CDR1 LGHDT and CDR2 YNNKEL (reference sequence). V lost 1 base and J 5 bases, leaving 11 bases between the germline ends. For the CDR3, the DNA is TGTGCCAGCAGCCAAGCACTAGCTGTGGAGACCCAGTACTTC. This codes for CASSQALAVETQYF.

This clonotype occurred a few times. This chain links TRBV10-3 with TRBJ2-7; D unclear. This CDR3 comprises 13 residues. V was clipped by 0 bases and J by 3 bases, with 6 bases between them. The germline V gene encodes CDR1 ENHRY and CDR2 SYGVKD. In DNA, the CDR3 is TGTGCCATCAGTGAGTCCGTCTTCTACGAGCAGTACTTC. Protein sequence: CAISESVFYEQYF.

CDR3 sequence (DNA): TGTGCCAGCAAGGGACAGGTGGGGGAAAAACTGTTTTTT. Its translation is CASKGQVGEKLFF. V and J are TRBV25-1 and TRBJ1-4; TRBD1 matches at 8 bases. J gave up 8 bases and V 7 bases, and 6 bases lay outside the gene matches. This CDR3 is 13 amino acids long. In germline, CDR1 is MGHDK, CDR2 SYGVNS.

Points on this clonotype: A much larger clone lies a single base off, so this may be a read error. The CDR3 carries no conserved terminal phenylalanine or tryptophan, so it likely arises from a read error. CDR3 in amino acids: CASSLGRGATETQYL. CDR3 sequence (DNA): TGCGCCAGCAGCTTGGGCCGGGGGGCTACAGAGACCCAGTACCTC. The chain combines TRBV5-1 with TRBJ2-5, with D tentatively TRBD2 (7 bases). Trimming shortened V by 0 bases and J by 4 bases, and 13 bases separated the two germline ends. The CDR3 extends over 15 amino acids. CDR1 and CDR2 from the germline V gene are SGHRS and YFSETQ.

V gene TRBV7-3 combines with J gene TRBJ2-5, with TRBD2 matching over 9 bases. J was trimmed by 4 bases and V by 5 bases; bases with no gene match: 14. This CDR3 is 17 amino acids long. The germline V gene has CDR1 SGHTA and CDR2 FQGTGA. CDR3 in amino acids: CASSPSGSGRSGETQYF. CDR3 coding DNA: TGTGCCAGCAGCCCCTCGGGTAGCGGGAGATCGGGAGAGACCCAGTACTTC. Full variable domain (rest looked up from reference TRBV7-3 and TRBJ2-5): GAGVSQTPSNKVTEKGKYVELRCDPISGHTALYWYRQSLGQGPEFLIYFQGTGAADDSGLPNDRFFAVRPEGSVSTLKIQRTERGDSAVYLCASSPSGSGRSGETQYFGPGTRLLVL.

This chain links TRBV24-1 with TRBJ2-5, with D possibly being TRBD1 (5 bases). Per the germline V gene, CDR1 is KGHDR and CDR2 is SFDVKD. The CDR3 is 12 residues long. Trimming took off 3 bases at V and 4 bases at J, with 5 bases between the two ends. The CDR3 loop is CATSDRGETQYF. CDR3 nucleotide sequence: TGTGCCACCAGTGATAGGGGAGAGACCCAGTACTTC.

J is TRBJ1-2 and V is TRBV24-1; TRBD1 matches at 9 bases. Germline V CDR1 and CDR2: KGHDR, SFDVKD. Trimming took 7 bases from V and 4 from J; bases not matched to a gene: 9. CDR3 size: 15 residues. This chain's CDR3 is CATSAASTGGYGYTF. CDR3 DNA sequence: TGTGCCACCAGCGCCGCTTCGACAGGGGGCTATGGCTACACCTTC.

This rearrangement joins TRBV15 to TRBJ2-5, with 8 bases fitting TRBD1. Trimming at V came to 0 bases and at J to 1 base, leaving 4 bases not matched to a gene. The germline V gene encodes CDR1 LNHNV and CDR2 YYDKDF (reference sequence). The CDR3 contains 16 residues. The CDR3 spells CATSRDYGQGQETQYF. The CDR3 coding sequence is TGTGCCACCAGCAGAGATTACGGACAGGGCCAAGAGACCCAGTACTTC.

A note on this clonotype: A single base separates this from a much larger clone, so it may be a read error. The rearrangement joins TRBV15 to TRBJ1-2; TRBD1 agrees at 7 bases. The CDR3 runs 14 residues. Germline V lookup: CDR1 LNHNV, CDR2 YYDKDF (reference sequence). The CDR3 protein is CASSPGQSPYGYTF. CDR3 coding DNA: TGTGCCAGCAGCCCGGGACAGAGCCCTTATGGCTACACCTTC.